The 27 T cell receptor beta chains below come from one sample, sequenced in a study of blood T cells in healthy people across ages. Together with a sample-barcoded 5' primer, a J-beta primer mix was included in a second PCR lasting roughly 6 to 12 cycles. TCRdb analysed the 5' RACE reads with MiXCR anew, one entry per CDR3 protein. The sample consists of about 500,000 distinct CDR3 sequences, approximately 25% of them appearing once. The sample also formed part of further work on T cells of mothers and their children.

Specimen: blood. The receptors here all came from a boy between 5 and 17 years old in good health.

The rearrangement uses TRBV12-3 or TRBV12-4 and TRBJ2-3, with D tentatively TRBD2 (5 bases). This CDR3 has 16 amino acids. V shed 5 bases and J shed 0 bases, with 15 bases lying between them. In DNA form, the CDR3 reads TGTGCCAGCAGTACAAGCGGACTGTGGAGCACAGATACGCAGTATTTT. As protein: CASSTSGLWSTDTQYF.

Many counts were recorded for this clonotype. The chain has TRBV6-5 and TRBJ2-7, with TRBD2 matching over 8 bases. The CDR3 has 14 amino acids. Trimming took 2 bases from V and 0 from J; bases not matched to a gene: 0. Germline CDR1 and CDR2: MNHEY and SVGAGI. DNA of the CDR3: TGTGCCAGCAGTTACACTAGCGGCTCCTACGAGCAGTACTTC. Protein product: CASSYTSGSYEQYF.

The rearrangement uses TRBV3-1 and TRBJ2-7, with D perhaps being TRBD1 or TRBD2 (5 bases each). Germline lookup yields CDR1 LGHDT and CDR2 YNNKEL (reference sequence). Trimming took off 8 bases at V and 2 bases at J, with 13 bases between the two ends. This CDR3 comprises 13 residues. CDR3 DNA: TGTGCCAGCGCAGGGACCGAACCCTACGAGCAGTACTTC. It specifies CASAGTEPYEQYF.

This clonotype showed up just a few times. The chain joins TRBV12-3 or TRBV12-4 to TRBJ2-2, with unresolved D. The CDR3 totals 14 residues. V lost 3 bases and J 1 base, leaving 6 bases between the germline ends. CDR3 DNA: TGTGCCAGCAGTTTTCTGGGGAACACCGGGGAGCTGTTTTTT. Translating it yields CASSFLGNTGELFF.

This clonotype was picked up a small number of times. This rearrangement joins TRBV5-1 to TRBJ2-3, with TRBD1 matching over 7 bases. This CDR3 is 14 amino acids long. Germline assignment: CDR1 SGHRS and CDR2 YFSETQ. J was trimmed by 1 base and V by 5 bases; bases with no gene match: 4. CDR3 DNA sequence: TGCGCCAGCAGAGCCACAGGGGGCACAGATACGCAGTATTTT. Translation gives CASRATGGTDTQYF.

This clonotype was detected ten times or more. The chain carries TRBV6-6 and TRBJ2-6; 8 bases are shared with TRBD2. The CDR3 is 17 residues long. Germline V lookup: CDR1 MNHNY, CDR2 SVGAGI (reference sequence). V lost 2 bases and J lost 2; bases outside the gene matches: 5. CDR3 region: CASSYGGSGAGANVLTF. In nucleotides, the CDR3 is TGTGCCAGCAGTTACGGGGGTAGCGGGGCTGGGGCCAACGTCCTGACTTTC.

CDR3 loop: CASSSRTVGHTF. DNA of the CDR3: TGTGCCAGCAGCTCCAGGACAGTGGGGCACACCTTC. V usage is TRBV7-9 and J usage is TRBJ1-2, with D possibly being TRBD1 (6 bases). The CDR3 contains 12 residues. CDR1 is SEHNR and CDR2 is FQNEAQ in the germline V gene (reference sequence). Between the trimmed V and J ends, which lost 4 bases and 12 bases, there was a span of 15 bases.

This chain joins TRBV28 and TRBJ2-7; 11 bases map to TRBD1. The J segment lost 0 bases and the V segment lost 6 bases, leaving 10 bases of the junction unmatched. CDR3 length equals 17 residues. Germline CDR1 is MDHEN and CDR2 is SYDVKM. In DNA form, the CDR3 reads TGTGCCAGCAGACTACCGGGACAGGGGGAGAGCTCCTACGAGCAGTACTTC. Its protein is CASRLPGQGESSYEQYF.

V is TRBV12-3 or TRBV12-4 and J is TRBJ1-2; the D is unclear. Trimming cost V 3 bases and J 7 bases, with 15 bases left between them. CDR3 length: 14 amino acids. CDR3 region: CASSFGPQMGGYTF. CDR3 nucleotides: TGTGCCAGCAGTTTCGGCCCCCAAATGGGTGGCTACACCTTC.

The V call is TRBV29-1, the J call TRBJ2-4; the match to TRBD2 covers 7 bases. Per germline, CDR1 SQVTM and CDR2 ANQGSEA. The CDR3 is 20 residues long. Losses at the gene ends were 1 base for V and 0 bases for J; bases not matched to a gene: 18. Written as DNA, the CDR3 is TGCAGCGTTGAAGCTTCCGTAGCGGGCAGGGCCTATCTAGCCAAAAACATTCAGTACTTC. It encodes CSVEASVAGRAYLAKNIQYF.

This clonotype appeared many times. The chain uses TRBV12-3 or TRBV12-4 and TRBJ2-5; 7 nucleotides align to TRBD2. Trimming cost V 3 bases and J 4 bases; bases outside gene matches: 5. The CDR3 covers 14 residues. The DNA of the CDR3 is TGTGCCAGCAGTTTTGAGTCGGGAGGAGAGACCCAGTACTTC. Translation gives CASSFESGGETQYF.

The genes are TRBV7-9 and TRBJ1-6; perhaps TRBD1 as D (6 bases). Germline CDR1 and CDR2: SEHNR and FQNEAQ (reference sequence). This CDR3 is 17 amino acids long. Trimming removed 4 bases from V and 0 bases from J, with 13 bases in between. CDR3 protein: CASSSHRDSSYNSPLHF. CDR3 nucleotides: TGTGCCAGCAGCTCCCACAGGGATAGCTCCTATAATTCACCCCTCCACTTT. Using reference TRBV7-9 and TRBJ1-6 for the parts outside the CDR3, the full variable domain is DTGVSQNPRHKITKRGQNVTFRCDPISEHNRLYWYRQTLGQGPEFLTYFQNEAQLEKSRLLSDRFSAERPKGSFSTLEIQRTEQGDSAMYLCASSSHRDSSYNSPLHFGNGTRLTVT.

This clonotype was seen more than once but under ten times. The CDR3 DNA reads TGTGCCAGCAGGACCGGACAGGGCAATCAGCCCCAGCATTTT. Protein product: CASRTGQGNQPQHF. The J gene is TRBJ1-5, the V gene TRBV7-2; 7 bases agree with TRBD1. The germline V gene encodes CDR1 SGHTA and CDR2 FQGNSA. V lost 6 bases, J lost 2 bases, and 4 bases stayed unmatched. CDR3 length equals 14 residues.

This clonotype has more than one count but fewer than ten. This sequence joins TRBV27 and TRBJ2-5, with 9 bases aligning to TRBD2. Per the germline V gene, CDR1 is MNHEY and CDR2 is SMNVEV (reference sequence). V lost 1 base and J lost 1; bases outside the gene matches: 4. The CDR3 is made up of 16 amino acids. CDR3 region: CASSLYSGGSQETQYF. In DNA, the CDR3 is TGTGCCAGCAGTTTATATAGCGGGGGTAGCCAAGAGACCCAGTACTTC.

The chain employs TRBV5-5 and TRBJ1-1; TRBD1 aligns across 11 bases. This CDR3 spans 15 amino acids. Germline CDR1 SGHKS, CDR2 YYEKEE (reference sequence). V trimming: 3 bases; J trimming: 5 bases; junction bases outside the gene matches: 6. The CDR3 protein is CASSWGGTGGTEAFF. As DNA, the CDR3 is TGTGCCAGCAGCTGGGGGGGGACAGGGGGGACTGAAGCTTTCTTT.

This chain connects TRBV20-1 to TRBJ1-1; perhaps TRBD1 as D (5 bases). The CDR3 is 14 residues long. Germline V gives CDR1 DFQATT, CDR2 SNEGSKA (reference sequence). Trimming left V 1 base short and J 0 bases short, with 9 bases between. CDR3 nucleotide sequence: TGCAGTGCTAGAGGACAGAGCCTGAACACTGAAGCTTTCTTT. This gives the protein CSARGQSLNTEAFF.

This clonotype came up many times. This rearrangement joins TRBV10-2 to TRBJ2-5; D is uncertain. Trimming pared 3 bases from V and 5 bases from J, leaving 4 bases between. The CDR3 spans 11 residues. CDR1 WSHSY and CDR2 SAAADI come from the germline V gene. This CDR3 reads CASSELETQYF. Here the CDR3 DNA reads TGCGCCAGCAGTGAATTGGAGACCCAGTACTTC.

This chain joins TRBV2 and TRBJ1-2, with D tentatively TRBD1 (6 bases). This CDR3 has 14 residues. From germline, CDR1 is SNHLY and CDR2 FYNNEI. The ends were cut back, 4 bases at V and 4 bases at J, with 13 bases in the middle. CDR3 protein: CASSATGTPYGYTF. CDR3 sequence (DNA): TGTGCCAGCAGTGCGACAGGAACCCCCTATGGCTACACCTTC.

This clonotype was recorded many times. The chain carries TRBV7-2 and TRBJ2-5, with 7 bases aligning to TRBD1. CDR1 is SGHTA and CDR2 is FQGNSA in the germline V gene. With V trimmed by 4 bases and J by 1 base, 3 bases remained unmatched. This CDR3 contains 14 residues. The CDR3 is CASSSRQGQETQYF. The CDR3, as DNA: TGTGCCAGCAGCTCCCGACAGGGCCAAGAGACCCAGTACTTC.

This clonotype was counted between two and nine times. V and J are TRBV7-2 and TRBJ1-1; 8 nucleotides match TRBD1. The CDR3 has 15 amino acids. V trimming: 3 bases; J trimming: 5 bases; junction bases outside the gene matches: 8. In germline, CDR1 is SGHTA, CDR2 FQGNSA. CDR3 in amino acids: CASSLDRVERTEAFF. The CDR3 DNA reads as TGTGCCAGCAGCTTGGACAGGGTAGAGAGGACTGAAGCTTTCTTT.

The chain employs TRBV27 and TRBJ2-7; 7 bases line up with TRBD1. V lost 1 base, J lost 1 base, and 4 bases stayed unmatched. Germline CDR1 is MNHEY and CDR2 is SMNVEV (reference sequence). This CDR3 region has 15 residues. The chain's CDR3 is CASSLWAGGSYEQYF. The CDR3 bases are TGTGCCAGCAGTTTATGGGCAGGGGGTTCCTACGAGCAGTACTTC.

V is TRBV6-5 and J is TRBJ1-4; weak D call: TRBD1 (6 bases). CDR1 and CDR2 from the germline V gene are MNHEY and SVGAGI. The CDR3 sequence is 15 residues long. The V and J ends lost 0 bases and 7 bases respectively, with 12 bases between them. CDR3 sequence reads: CASSYSTGWGEKLFF. CDR3 nucleotides: TGTGCCAGCAGTTACTCAACAGGGTGGGGTGAAAAACTGTTTTTT.

This clonotype turned up a few times. This chain connects TRBV7-2 to TRBJ2-3, with 9 bases aligning to TRBD1. V shed 5 bases and J 3 bases; nucleotides not matched to a gene: 9. This CDR3 is built from 16 residues. Germline assignment: CDR1 SGHTA and CDR2 FQGNSA. The CDR3 DNA sequence: TGTGCCAGCAGCCGAGACCGGGACAGGGTTACAGATACGCAGTATTTT. Translating gives CASSRDRDRVTDTQYF.

The chain is built from TRBV12-3 or TRBV12-4 and TRBJ2-7, with D uncertain. This CDR3 contains 14 residues. Deletions cut 3 bases from V and 0 bases from J, with 9 bases between. The CDR3 nucleotides are TGTGCCAGCAGTTTTGGACCAAGCTCCTACGAGCAGTACTTC. This sequence encodes CASSFGPSSYEQYF.

This clonotype has a handful of counts. Here the CDR3 reads CASSQDLGGGNEQFF. The CDR3 coding sequence is TGCGCCAGCAGCCAAGATCTAGGAGGCGGAAATGAGCAGTTCTTC. The gene calls are TRBV4-3 and TRBJ2-1; D is possibly TRBD2 (5 bases). This CDR3 has 15 residues. The V and J ends lost 0 bases and 7 bases respectively, with 13 bases between them. Germline V lookup: CDR1 LGHNA, CDR2 YSLEER.

This clonotype was seen a handful of times. The rearrangement joins TRBV6-5 to TRBJ2-7, with TRBD1 identical over 9 bases. Losses at the gene ends were 6 bases for V and 3 bases for J; bases not matched to a gene: 18. Germline CDR1 reads MNHEY; CDR2 reads SVGAGI. This CDR3 contains 18 residues. In nucleotides, the CDR3 is TGTGCCAGCAGCTACGGGGTCCTGGGACAGGGCCACATCTACGAGCAGTACTTC. It specifies CASSYGVLGQGHIYEQYF.

This clonotype has more than one count but fewer than ten. V is TRBV12-3 or TRBV12-4 and J is TRBJ2-5; D gene ambiguous. The CDR3 loop spans 15 amino acids. The germline V and J ends were trimmed by 0 bases and 1 base, with 9 bases remaining between them. The CDR3: CASSLAGKTQETQYF. CDR3 nucleotide sequence: TGTGCCAGCAGTTTAGCGGGAAAGACCCAAGAGACCCAGTACTTC.